The following is a T cell receptor beta chain sequence with its context. This CDR3 spans 14 amino acids. Germline V gene sequence: CDR1 SGHRS, CDR2 YFSETQ. Trimming cost V 3 bases and J 3 bases; bases outside gene matches: 5. This entry belongs to a study of cytomegalovirus exposure and HLA in healthy donors. Clones were sequenced by immunoSEQ multiplex PCR, and TCRdb holds only the in-frame ones, with some missing. The table records roughly 90,000 clones, 85% of them present only once. The gene calls are TRBV5-1 and TRBJ2-7, with 8 bases lining up with TRBD1. This TCR came from a man between 18 and 35 years old in good health and CMV-seropositive. The sequenced material came from PBMCs. The CDR3 region has the DNA TGCGCCAGCAGCTCTGGACAGGGCTTCTACGAGCAGTACTTC. Translating gives CASSSGQGFYEQYF.